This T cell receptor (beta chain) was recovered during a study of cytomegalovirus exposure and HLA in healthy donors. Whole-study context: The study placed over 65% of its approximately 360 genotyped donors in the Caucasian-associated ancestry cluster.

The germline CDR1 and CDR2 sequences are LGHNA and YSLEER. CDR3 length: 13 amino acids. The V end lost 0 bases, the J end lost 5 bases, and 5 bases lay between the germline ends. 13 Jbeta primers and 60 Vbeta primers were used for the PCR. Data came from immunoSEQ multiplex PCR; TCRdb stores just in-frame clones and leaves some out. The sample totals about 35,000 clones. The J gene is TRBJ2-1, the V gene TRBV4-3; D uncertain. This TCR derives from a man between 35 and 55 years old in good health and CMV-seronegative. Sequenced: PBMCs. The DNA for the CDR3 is TGCGCCAGCAGCCAAGATCTCCACAATGAGCAGTTCTTC. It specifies CASSQDLHNEQFF.